Listed below are T cell receptor beta chains from one sample, sequenced in a study of cytomegalovirus exposure and HLA in healthy donors. The protocol was immunoSEQ multiplex PCR, while the TCRdb copy is restricted to in-frame clones and leaves out a portion. The sample carries 150,000 to 200,000 clones, about 77% recorded once. Sequencing was done on a sample of PBMCs. Receptors originate from a male donor in good health and CMV-seropositive. Each CDR3 is given with its conserved first and last residue. The D gene is left open where the match is weak. Clone size is stated in some rows and not others, as once, few, many or a class when expanded.

j_call	v_call	clone_size	d_call	cdr3_aa	cdr3_nt
TRBJ2-7	TRBV4-1	-	TRBD1	CASSLGQGMSYEQYF	TGCGCCAGCAGTCTCGGACAGGGTATGTCCTACGAGCAGTACTTC
TRBJ1-2	TRBV11-2	-	TRBD1	CASSSDKGQASGAYGYTF	TGTGCCAGCAGCTCAGACAAAGGACAGGCTTCTGGGGCCTATGGCTACACCTTC
TRBJ1-1	TRBV19	-	-	CASTWSVGNTEAFF	TGTGCCAGTACGTGGAGTGTGGGGAACACTGAAGCTTTCTTT
TRBJ2-3	TRBV5-1	-	TRBD2	CASSPEPGLATDTQYF	TGCGCCAGCAGCCCGGAACCGGGACTAGCGACAGATACGCAGTATTTT
TRBJ2-2	TRBV5-4	-	-	CASSLDRGGTGELFF	TGTGCCAGCAGCTTGGACAGGGGGGGGACCGGGGAGCTGTTTTTT
TRBJ2-7	TRBV4-1	-	TRBD2	CASSQLAGVIYEQYF	TGCGCCAGCAGCCAACTAGCGGGGGTTATCTACGAGCAGTACTTC
TRBJ2-3	TRBV6-1	-	-	CASSETSVSTDTQYF	TGTGCCAGCAGTGAAACGAGCGTCAGCACAGATACGCAGTATTTT
TRBJ1-2	TRBV30	-	-	CAWSWGANYGYTF	TGTGCCTGGAGTTGGGGAGCTAACTATGGCTACACCTTC
TRBJ2-3	TRBV2	-	TRBD2	CASSEALAGGTDTQYF	TGTGCCAGCAGTGAAGCGCTAGCGGGGGGAACAGATACGCAGTATTTT
TRBJ2-7	TRBV5-6	few	-	CASSTGNEQYF	TGTGCCAGCAGTACAGGGAACGAGCAGTACTTC
TRBJ2-1	TRBV7-6	-	TRBD1	CASRDRGGDEQFF	TGTGCCAGCCGGGACAGGGGAGGGGATGAGCAGTTCTTC
TRBJ2-7	TRBV5-1	-	-	CASSLKRTGSYEQYF	TGCGCCAGCAGCTTGAAAAGGACTGGCTCCTACGAGCAGTACTTC
TRBJ1-4	TRBV30	-	-	CAWSPRQATNEKLFF	TGTGCCTGGAGTCCCAGACAGGCAACTAATGAAAAACTGTTTTTT
TRBJ2-7	TRBV27	-	-	CASSSPPGIYEQYF	TGTGCCAGCAGTAGCCCCCCGGGGATCTACGAGCAGTACTTC
TRBJ2-2	TRBV5-3	-	TRBD2	CARSLGWLAGNTGELFF	TGTGCCAGAAGCTTGGGTTGGCTAGCGGGGAACACCGGGGAGCTGTTTTTT
TRBJ2-1	TRBV5-6	-	-	CASSLYSGEQFF	TGTGCCAGCAGCTTGTACAGCGGGGAGCAGTTCTTC
TRBJ1-1	TRBV7-9	-	-	CASSLERLQNTEAFF	TGTGCCAGCAGCTTAGAGAGGTTGCAGAACACTGAAGCTTTCTTT
TRBJ1-2	TRBV6-1	few	TRBD1	CASSEDLDRGTMNYGYTF	TGTGCCAGCAGTGAAGATTTGGACAGGGGCACCATGAACTATGGCTACACCTTC
TRBJ1-2	TRBV6-5	-	TRBD1	CASRPDRVVPGYTF	TGTGCCAGCAGACCTGACAGGGTCGTGCCTGGCTACACCTTC
TRBJ1-1	TRBV11-1	-	TRBD1	CASSLDLRDRGVKGAFF	TGTGCCAGCAGCTTAGACCTCCGGGACAGGGGTGTGAAGGGAGCTTTCTTT
TRBJ1-2	TRBV19	-	-	CASSIDLKGLNGYTF	TGTGCCAGTAGTATAGATCTGAAGGGGCTGAATGGCTACACCTTC
TRBJ1-1	TRBV18	-	TRBD1	CASSRTGTGGIF	TGTGCCAGCTCACGAACCGGGACAGGAGGTATCTTT
TRBJ2-5	TRBV30	-	-	CAWSTGVQETQYF	TGTGCCTGGAGTACTGGTGTTCAAGAGACCCAGTACTTC
TRBJ2-7	TRBV30	-	TRBD1	CAWRGTASYEQYF	TGTGCCTGGAGGGGGACAGCCTCCTACGAGCAGTACTTC
TRBJ2-4	TRBV4-2	-	-	CASSQGVGGPESKNIQYF	TGTGCCAGCAGCCAAGGAGTGGGGGGGCCAGAGTCCAAAAACATTCAGTACTTC
TRBJ2-5	TRBV5-4	once	-	CASSPGEGGPYQETQYF	TGTGCCAGCAGCCCGGGTGAAGGGGGTCCGTACCAAGAGACCCAGTACTTC
TRBJ1-1	TRBV2	-	-	CASSSGVMNTEAFF	TGTGCCAGCAGCTCAGGGGTCATGAACACTGAAGCTTTCTTT
TRBJ2-7	TRBV18	-	-	CASSPSGGSYEQYF	TGTGCCAGCTCACCTAGCGGCGGCTCCTACGAGCAGTACTTC
TRBJ2-1	TRBV5-6	-	-	CASSLIRGSYNEQFF	TGTGCCAGCAGCTTGATCCGGGGTAGTTACAATGAGCAGTTCTTC
TRBJ2-1	TRBV4-1	-	TRBD1	CASSQGTGDNEQFF	TGCGCCAGCAGCCAAGGGACAGGGGACAATGAGCAGTTCTTC
TRBJ1-1	TRBV18	-	-	CASSPDFSGTEAFF	TGTGCCAGCTCACCGGACTTCTCGGGCACTGAAGCTTTCTTT
TRBJ1-2	TRBV27	-	TRBD1	CASSYPGGYGYTF	TGTGCCAGCAGTTACCCAGGGGGCTATGGCTACACCTTC